This TCR beta chain was profiled in a study of blood T cell repertoires in COVID-19. Turning to the study itself: There were acute and convalescent COVID-19 samples, and they came from the United States, Italy and Spain.

V gave up 6 bases and J gave up 5 bases; unmatched junction bases: 2. The CDR3 sequence is 12 residues long. Germline loops: CDR1 MRHNA, CDR2 SNTAGT. Per the original methods: Quantification of nucleated cells was approximated via reference gene primer amplification. The method was immunoSEQ multiplex PCR; TCRdb's version includes in-frame clones alone and lacks a portion of them. D and trimming were read from the DNA, whereas the V and J calls and clone size are those reported in that table. The sample comprises about 20,000 clones, 70% to 90% of which are singletons, and 5% to 7.5% rests with the top ten.

The TCR comes from a human donor in a cohort sampled during active COVID-19. Sequenced input: peripheral blood. The V call is TRBV6-4, the J call TRBJ2-3; 7 positions agree with TRBD1. The CDR3: CASSPGGDTQYF. Written as DNA, the CDR3 is TGTGCCAGCAGCCCAGGGGGAGATACGCAGTATTTT.